Presented here are 23 T cell receptor beta chains from one specimen sequenced in a study of OX40 agonist ivuxolimab in advanced cancers. Using immunoSEQ multiplex PCR, the repertoire was profiled, and TCRdb retains in-frame clones only, with some absent. Of about 45,000 clones in the sample, around 90% were seen once. This specimen was CD4+ or CD8+ T cells sorted from blood, taken in a trial of the OX40 agonist ivuxolimab. The receptors shown here come from an adult with an advanced solid tumor such as melanoma, head and neck, liver or kidney cancer.

The chain links TRBV20-1 to TRBJ1-5, with 7 bases that match TRBD1. Unmatched junction bases numbered 1, after V lost 7 bases and J lost 7 bases. This CDR3 spans 10 amino acids. Looked up from germline, CDR1 is DFQATT and CDR2 is SNEGSKA (reference sequence). CDR3 in amino acids: CSVQGQPQHF. CDR3 sequence (DNA): TGCAGTGTACAGGGGCAGCCCCAGCATTTT.

This clone was recorded once. This chain uses TRBV7-9 with TRBJ2-1; D call uncertain. V shed 5 bases and J shed 9 bases, with 8 bases lying between them. The CDR3 extends over 11 amino acids. Germline V gene lookup returns CDR1 SEHNR and CDR2 FQNEAQ (reference sequence). The CDR3 coding sequence is TGTGCCAGCAGCCCCCTATCTGAGCAGTTCTTC. Protein sequence: CASSPLSEQFF.

The V call is TRBV10-1, the J call TRBJ2-3; no clear D gene. Between the trimmed V and J ends, which lost 0 bases and 2 bases, there was a span of 9 bases. Germline values: CDR1 WNHNN, CDR2 SYGVQD (reference sequence). The CDR3 has 15 residues. The CDR3: CASSESIGDTDTQYF. The CDR3 DNA is TGCGCCAGCAGTGAGTCGATCGGAGACACAGATACGCAGTATTTT.

The chain joins TRBV5-6 to TRBJ2-1, with 8 bases identical to TRBD2. With V trimmed by 0 bases and J by 7 bases, 6 bases remained unmatched. CDR1 SGHDT and CDR2 YYEEEE come from the germline V gene. The CDR3 sequence is 15 residues long. The CDR3 DNA reads as TGTGCCAGCAGCTTGGTGCGGGAGGTTACAAATGAGCAGTTCTTC. It codes for CASSLVREVTNEQFF.

This clone was seen once. V gene TRBV2 combines with J gene TRBJ2-2, with D perhaps matching TRBD1 (6 bases). The germline V and J ends were trimmed by 3 bases and 0 bases, with 8 bases remaining between them. Germline assignment: CDR1 SNHLY and CDR2 FYNNEI. This CDR3 spans 15 amino acids. The CDR3: CASSEGQANTGELFF. The CDR3 DNA reads as TGTGCCAGCAGTGAGGGACAAGCGAACACCGGGGAGCTGTTTTTT.

J is TRBJ2-7 and V is TRBV7-6; D not certain. The V and J ends lost 1 base and 5 bases respectively, with 9 bases between them. Germline V gene sequence: CDR1 SGHVS, CDR2 FNYEAQ. The CDR3 spans 13 residues. The CDR3 nucleotides are TGTGCCAGCAGCTTAGATTCAGGAGACGAGCAGTACTTC. It is translated as CASSLDSGDEQYF.

This clone was seen just once. This chain joins TRBV11-3 and TRBJ2-7, with 8 nucleotides matching TRBD1. The CDR3 is 15 residues long. The V segment lost 2 bases and the J segment 2 bases; nucleotides outside the gene matches: 5. The germline V gene encodes CDR1 SGHNT and CDR2 YENEEA. The CDR3 DNA reads as TGTGCCAGCAGCTTACGACAGGGGAGCGCCTACGAGCAGTACTTC. It specifies CASSLRQGSAYEQYF.

A remark on this clone: At one end the junction does not follow the germline gene, possibly because of a read error. The rearrangement links TRBV7-2 to TRBJ1-1; no clear D. The germline gives CDR1 SGHTA, CDR2 FQGNSA. This CDR3 comprises 13 residues. The CDR3 loop reads CASSVASGTEAFF. The CDR3 coding sequence is TGTGCCAGCAGCGTAGCCTCGGGCACTGAAGCTTTCTTT.

J is TRBJ1-5 and V is TRBV5-8; possibly TRBD1 for D (5 bases). V lost 4 bases to trimming and J lost 10 bases, with 21 bases between them. Per the germline V gene, CDR1 is SGHTS and CDR2 is YDEGEE. The CDR3 is 15 amino acids. The DNA of the CDR3 is TGTGCCAGCAGCCTTCCACCAGGGCCAGAAGGTCCCCAGCATTTT. It codes for CASSLPPGPEGPQHF. Drawing the rest from reference TRBV5-8 and TRBJ1-5, the complete variable domain is EAGVTQSPTHLIKTRGQQATLRCSPISGHTSVYWYQQALGLGLQFLLWYDEGEERNRGNFPPRFSGRQFPNYSSELNVNALELEDSALYLCASSLPPGPEGPQHFGDGTRLSIL.

This sequence joins TRBV5-1 and TRBJ2-3, with D unclear. The length of the CDR3 is 15 residues. Trimming left V 0 bases short and J 0 bases short, with 8 bases between. CDR1 and CDR2 (germline): SGHRS, YFSETQ. The CDR3 DNA reads TGCGCCAGCAGCTTGGCAACGTCTAGCACAGATACGCAGTATTTT. This encodes CASSLATSSTDTQYF.

The chain combines TRBV28 with TRBJ2-3, with 12 bases identical to TRBD2. Germline CDR1 is MDHEN and CDR2 is SYDVKM. Losses at the gene ends were 8 bases for V and 5 bases for J; bases not matched to a gene: 17. The CDR3 is 18 amino acids. The CDR3 protein is CASPATILAGGRVDTQYF. CDR3 sequence (DNA): TGTGCCAGCCCTGCGACCATCCTAGCGGGGGGGCGGGTAGATACGCAGTATTTT. Variable domain in full (rest from reference TRBV28 and TRBJ2-3): DVKVTQSSRYLVKRTGEKVFLECVQDMDHENMFWYRQDPGLGLRLIYFSYDVKMKEKGDIPEGYSVSREKKERFSLILESASTNQTSMYLCASPATILAGGRVDTQYFGPGTRLTVL.

The J gene is TRBJ1-2, the V gene TRBV11-3, with D hard to call. V was trimmed by 2 bases and J by 13 bases, leaving 14 bases between them. From germline, CDR1 is SGHNT and CDR2 YENEEA. The length of the CDR3 is 12 residues. The DNA for the CDR3 is TGTGCCAGCAGCTTACTCGCAGGTCCTCTCACCTTC. Translation: CASSLLAGPLTF.

The chain employs TRBV30 and TRBJ2-1; D is uncertain. CDR1 GTSNPN and CDR2 SVGIG come from the germline V gene (reference sequence). Trimming pared 1 base from V and 5 bases from J, leaving 12 bases between. The CDR3 length is 14 residues. The CDR3 region has the DNA TGTGCCTGGAGTGACTGGCGAAGCGACAATGAGCAGTTCTTC. It codes for CAWSDWRSDNEQFF. Drawing the rest from reference TRBV30 and TRBJ2-1, the complete variable domain is SQTIHQWPATLVQPVGSPLSLECTVEGTSNPNLYWYRQAAGRGLQLLFYSVGIGQISSEVPQNLSASRPQDRQFILSSKKLLLSDSGFYLCAWSDWRSDNEQFFGPGTRLTVL.

This chain uses TRBV7-9 with TRBJ1-1; no reliable D call. The CDR3 is made up of 12 amino acids. V was cut by 6 bases and J by 6 bases, with 11 bases left in between. The V gene's germline CDR1 is SEHNR and CDR2 FQNEAQ (reference sequence). CDR3 in DNA: TGTGCCAGCAGTTTTCGAGACCCTGAAGCTTTCTTT. It yields the protein CASSFRDPEAFF.

The rearrangement links TRBV7-6 to TRBJ2-1; 7 bases fit TRBD2. This CDR3 spans 12 amino acids. Germline CDR1 is SGHVS and CDR2 is FNYEAQ. Losses at the gene ends were 3 bases for V and 9 bases for J; bases not matched to a gene: 2. The CDR3 DNA is TGTGCCAGCAGCTTGGGGGGGATTGAGCAGTTCTTC. Its translation is CASSLGGIEQFF.

The sample holds one count of this clone. The chain employs TRBV7-2 and TRBJ1-1; D remains unclear. V lost 3 bases, J lost 7 bases, and 9 bases lay in between. Germline CDR1 SGHTA, CDR2 FQGNSA. CDR3 length: 12 residues. The CDR3 sequence: CASSFTAFEAFF. In DNA, the CDR3 is TGTGCCAGCAGCTTCACAGCGTTTGAAGCTTTCTTT.

The V gene is TRBV5-4, the J gene TRBJ2-3, with a weak D call TRBD2 (6 bases). V dropped 1 base and J dropped 2 bases, with 11 bases sitting between them. Germline assignment: CDR1 SGHNT and CDR2 YYREEE (reference sequence). The CDR3 is made up of 15 amino acids. As DNA, the CDR3 is TGTGCCAGCAGCTTGTGGGACTCCCTCACAGATACGCAGTATTTT. Translating gives CASSLWDSLTDTQYF.

The chain couples TRBV7-2 to TRBJ2-3; D is uncertain. Trimming shortened V by 2 bases and J by 3 bases, and 3 bases separated the two germline ends. The germline CDR1 and CDR2 sequences are SGHTA and FQGNSA. The CDR3 is made up of 12 amino acids. CDR3 in DNA: TGTGCCAGCAGCTTAATGACAGATACGCAGTATTTT. Its protein product is CASSLMTDTQYF.

This clone was seen once. This sequence joins TRBV11-1 and TRBJ1-1; a weak D match, TRBD1 (6 bases). The CDR3 is made up of 12 amino acids. The germline CDR1 and CDR2 sequences are SGHAT and FQDESV (reference sequence). Between the trimmed V and J ends, which lost 6 bases and 7 bases, there was a span of 12 bases. The CDR3 DNA sequence: TGTGCCAGCAGTCACGGACAGATTGAAGCTTTCTTT. Residues: CASSHGQIEAFF.

The chain couples TRBV5-1 to TRBJ1-2, with TRBD1 identical over 7 bases. This CDR3 is built from 20 residues. V shed 5 bases and J 3 bases; nucleotides not matched to a gene: 25. Germline V gene lookup returns CDR1 SGHRS and CDR2 YFSETQ. CDR3 nucleotides: TGCGCCAGCAGGCTCCGCTTTAAGGGAACAGGGGCTCTCGAGCACTATGGCTACACCTTC. It is translated as CASRLRFKGTGALEHYGYTF.

The chain carries TRBV6-5 and TRBJ1-6, with 7 positions matching TRBD1. The germline CDR1 and CDR2 sequences are MNHEY and SVGAGI. The CDR3 contains 15 residues. Trimming took 0 bases from V and 7 from J; bases not matched to a gene: 3. The CDR3 protein is CASSYSGDSNSPLHF. The DNA of the CDR3 is TGTGCCAGCAGTTACTCCGGGGACAGCAATTCACCCCTCCACTTT.

The chain couples TRBV5-1 to TRBJ1-1; D unclear. The CDR3 runs 11 residues. Looked up from germline, CDR1 is SGHRS and CDR2 is YFSETQ. V gave up 0 bases and J gave up 6 bases, with 3 bases separating them. CDR3 region: CASSLGAEAFF. In DNA form, the CDR3 reads TGCGCCAGCAGCTTGGGGGCTGAAGCTTTCTTT.

This chain links TRBV6-5 with TRBJ1-2; D gene ambiguous. The germline CDR1 and CDR2 sequences are MNHEY and SVGAGI. Trimming left V 5 bases short and J 8 bases short, with 15 bases between. The CDR3 contains 13 residues. In DNA form, the CDR3 reads TGTGCCAGCAGTGTACCAGGAGACGAAGGCTACACCTTC. It yields the protein CASSVPGDEGYTF.